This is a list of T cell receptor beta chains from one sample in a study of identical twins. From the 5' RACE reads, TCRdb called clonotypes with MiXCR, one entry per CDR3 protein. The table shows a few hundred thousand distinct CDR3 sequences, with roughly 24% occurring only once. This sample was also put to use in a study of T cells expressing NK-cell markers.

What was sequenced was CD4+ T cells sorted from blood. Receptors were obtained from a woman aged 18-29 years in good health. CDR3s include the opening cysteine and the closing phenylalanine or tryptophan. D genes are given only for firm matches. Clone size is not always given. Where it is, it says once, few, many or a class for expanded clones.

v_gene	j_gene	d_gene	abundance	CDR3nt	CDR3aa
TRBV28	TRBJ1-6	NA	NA	TGTGCCAGCAGCGGGCGTCCAACACCCCTCCACTTT	CASSGRPTPLHF
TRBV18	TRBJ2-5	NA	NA	TGTGCCAGCTCACCACAGTGGAGCGGAGAAGAGACCCAGTACTTC	CASSPQWSGEETQYF
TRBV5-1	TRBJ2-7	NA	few	TGCGCCAGCAGCTTGGATGTGCGGGAGCAGTACTTC	CASSLDVREQYF
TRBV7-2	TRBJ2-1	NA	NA	TGTGCCAGCAGCCCCAGTCTTGTAAGGGCGGTCTACAATGAGCAGTTCTTC	CASSPSLVRAVYNEQFF
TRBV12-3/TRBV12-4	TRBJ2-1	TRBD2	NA	TGTGCCAGCAGTCCCTTACTAGCGGGGGGGCGGAATGAGCAGTTCTTC	CASSPLLAGGRNEQFF
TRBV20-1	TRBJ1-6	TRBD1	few	TGCAGTGCTAGTCAAATGGGGACAGGGTACAGCTCACCCCTCCACTTT	CSASQMGTGYSSPLHF
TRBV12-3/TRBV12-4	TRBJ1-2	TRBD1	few	TGTGCCAGCTCGGACAGGGGAATTGGCTACACCTTC	CASSDRGIGYTF
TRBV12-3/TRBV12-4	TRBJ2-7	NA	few	TGTGCCAGCAGTTTCGGCGGCAGCAGCTCCTACGAGCAGTACTTC	CASSFGGSSSYEQYF
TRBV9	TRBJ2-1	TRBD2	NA	TGTGCCAGCAGCGTAGGTAGCGGGGGCTACAATGAGCAGTTCTTC	CASSVGSGGYNEQFF
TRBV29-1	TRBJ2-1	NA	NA	TGCAGCGTTGAAGTACGCGGGTACAATGAGCAGTTCTTC	CSVEVRGYNEQFF
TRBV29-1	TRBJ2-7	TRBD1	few	TGCAGCGTGCAAGCGGGACAGGGCTCCTACGAGCAGTACTTC	CSVQAGQGSYEQYF
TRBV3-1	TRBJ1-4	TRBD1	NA	TGTGCCAGCAATCCGGGACAGCATGAAAAACTGTTTTTT	CASNPGQHEKLFF
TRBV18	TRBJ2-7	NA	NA	TGTGCCAGCTCCCGGGTTCAGGGTCCCTCCTACGAGCAGTACTTC	CASSRVQGPSYEQYF
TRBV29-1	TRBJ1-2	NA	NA	TGCAGCGTGGGGTCATTTGATGGCTACACCTTC	CSVGSFDGYTF
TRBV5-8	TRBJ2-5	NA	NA	TGTGCCAGCAGCCCGGGGCTGGGACTTGGTGAGGTGGAGACCCAGTACTTC	CASSPGLGLGEVETQYF
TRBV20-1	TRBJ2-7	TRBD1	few	TGCAGTGCTAGAGAATCCGGGACAGGGGGCTATGAGCAGTACTTC	CSARESGTGGYEQYF
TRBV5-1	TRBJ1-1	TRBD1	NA	TGCGCCAGCAGCTTGGAGGGGGCAAGCACTGAAGCTTTCTTT	CASSLEGASTEAFF
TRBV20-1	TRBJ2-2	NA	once	TGCAGTGCTAGAGACATCGCCGGGGAGCTGTTTTTT	CSARDIAGELFF